The following is a TCR beta chain sequence with its context. This sample stems from a study of CD8+ T cells in alopecia areata. The sequencing template was cDNA reverse transcribed from extracted RNA. Produced via immunoSEQ multiplex PCR; TCRdb's table is partial and in-frame only. The sample has around 270,000 clones; roughly 64% are singletons. This sample's treatment: oral pan-JAK inhibitor, 5-10 mg twice daily. The length of the CDR3 is 14 residues. CDR1 and CDR2 (germline): SNHLY, FYNNEI. With 9 bases removed from V and 2 bases from J, the gap between germline ends came to 16 bases. The chain carries TRBV2 and TRBJ2-5, with D possibly TRBD1 on 6 matching bases. The sample was CD4+ T cells sorted from blood, taken at week 24, from a patient treated with tofacitinib. This receptor was obtained from a human donor with alopecia areata. Here the CDR3 DNA reads TGTGCCAGAATCAGGGACACCAATCAAGAGACCCAGTACTTC. Translation: CARIRDTNQETQYF.